Below, 10 T cell receptor beta chains from the same sample are listed, as sequenced in a study of T cells in Graves' hyperthyroidism and ophthalmopathy. Using RNA transcripts as the source, TCR beta CDR3 regions were amplified. The HTBI primer set was used in a first-round RT-PCR of the TCR CDR3. A single record per CDR3 protein comes from TCRdb applying MiXCR to the multiplex PCR reads. Among 300,000 to 350,000 distinct CDR3 sequences, approximately 18% were seen once, and the ten largest hold less than 65%. The specimen sequenced was blood. Receptor source: a woman aged 45-60 years with Graves' hyperthyroidism.

The chain uses TRBV7-9 and TRBJ2-1; D not certain. Germline CDR1 is SEHNR and CDR2 is FQNEAQ (reference sequence). This CDR3 is built from 11 residues. V dropped 8 bases and J dropped 6 bases, with 8 bases sitting between them. CDR3 bases: TGTGCCAGCGGACGCCTCAATGAGCAGTTCTTC. It is translated as CASGRLNEQFF.

This clonotype was observed a few times. J is TRBJ1-2 and V is TRBV13; TRBD1 matches 8 bases. Germline V lookup: CDR1 PRHDT, CDR2 FYEKMQ (reference sequence). V shed 3 bases and J 3 bases; nucleotides not matched to a gene: 3. The CDR3 contains 14 residues. The CDR3 nucleotides read TGTGCCAGCAGCTTCGGACAGGGCTACTATGGCTACACCTTC. Amino acids: CASSFGQGYYGYTF.

This clonotype has a handful of counts. The V call is TRBV9, the J call TRBJ1-6; the match to TRBD1 covers 10 bases. This CDR3 spans 16 amino acids. V lost 3 bases, J lost 7 bases, and 7 bases stayed unmatched. Germline V CDR1 and CDR2: SGDLS, YYNGEE. The CDR3 sequence is CASSARQGAQNSPLHF. The CDR3 region has the DNA TGTGCCAGCAGCGCGCGACAGGGGGCGCAGAATTCACCCCTCCACTTT.

The table lists this clonotype with a few counts. The V and J genes are TRBV12-3 or TRBV12-4 and TRBJ1-5; D is perhaps TRBD1 (6 bases). CDR3 length equals 18 residues. Trimming stripped 5 bases from V and 0 bases from J, with 20 bases between. The CDR3 protein is CASSQRQDSFYSNQPQHF. The CDR3 DNA is TGTGCCAGCAGTCAAAGACAGGACAGCTTCTATAGCAATCAGCCCCAGCATTTT.

At least ten counts were recorded for this clonotype. The chain joins TRBV27 to TRBJ1-1, with a tentative D call TRBD1 (6 bases). This CDR3 is 16 amino acids long. The germline CDR1 and CDR2 sequences are MNHEY and SMNVEV (reference sequence). V lost 3 bases to trimming and J lost 0 bases, with 14 bases between them. The CDR3 DNA is TGTGCCAGCAGTTTTTACAGCGGGGGCCTGAACACTGAAGCTTTCTTT. Its protein product is CASSFYSGGLNTEAFF.

This clonotype has just one count. The CDR3 is CASGLNPGWETQYF. In nucleotides, the CDR3 is TGTGCCAGCGGTCTCAACCCGGGGTGGGAGACCCAGTACTTC. The chain carries TRBV6-1 and TRBJ2-5; perhaps TRBD2 as D (5 bases). V gave up 8 bases and J gave up 5 bases, with 18 bases separating them. This CDR3 contains 14 residues. Germline CDR1 is MNHNS and CDR2 is SASEGT.

The rearrangement uses TRBV11-2 and TRBJ2-1; TRBD1 aligns across 9 bases. This CDR3 is built from 15 residues. Germline trimming cut 0 bases from V and 6 bases from J; bases unmatched to any gene: 3. The V gene's germline CDR1 is SGHAT and CDR2 FQNNGV. Written as DNA, the CDR3 is TGTGCCAGCAGCTTAGATGGGACAGGGATCAATGAGCAGTTCTTC. Translating it yields CASSLDGTGINEQFF.

The V and J genes are TRBV9 and TRBJ2-7; 7 nucleotides match TRBD2. The CDR3 totals 15 residues. Germline CDR1 reads SGDLS; CDR2 reads YYNGEE. J gave up 4 bases and V 0 bases, and 7 bases lay outside the gene matches. Written as DNA, the CDR3 is TGTGCCAGCAGCGTAGACCTAGCGGCGATATACGAGCAGTACTTC. Translated, it gives CASSVDLAAIYEQYF.

The table lists this clonotype with a few counts. The chain carries TRBV4-2 and TRBJ2-1, with 10 bases fitting TRBD2. The V gene's germline CDR1 is LGHNA and CDR2 YNFKEQ. The ends lost 3 bases at V and 7 bases at J; junction bases unmatched: 12. This CDR3 contains 17 residues. This CDR3 is CASSHAGVAGGRNEQFF. As DNA, the CDR3 is TGTGCCAGCAGCCACGCCGGGGTAGCGGGAGGTAGGAATGAGCAGTTCTTC.

A word on this clonotype: A much larger clone differs from this one at a single base, so this may be a read error. This sequence joins TRBV10-3 and TRBJ2-2; 10 positions match TRBD1. The CDR3 is 17 amino acids. CDR1 ENHRY and CDR2 SYGVKD come from the germline V gene. As DNA, the CDR3 is TGTGCCATCAGACCAGGGACAGGGGCTGCGAACACCGGGGGGCTGTTTTTT. It yields the protein CAIRPGTGAANTGGLFF.